Each of the 21 T cell receptor beta chains below was sequenced from the same sample in a study of blood T cells in healthy people across ages. Alongside a J-beta primer mix, a sample-barcoded 5' primer served in a second PCR lasting roughly 6 to 12 cycles. TCRdb reanalysed the 5' RACE reads using MiXCR and keeps one entry per CDR3 protein. The sample lists 1.5 million to 2 million distinct CDR3 sequences, over 25% occurring once. The material sequenced was blood. The source is a woman between 25 and 40 years old in good health.

Notes on this clonotype: This may be a read error, as it is one base from a much larger clone. This chain joins TRBV5-5 and TRBJ2-1, with 11 nucleotides matching TRBD2. Trimming removed 2 bases from V and 0 bases from J; junction bases left unmatched: 7. Germline V gives CDR1 SGHKS, CDR2 YYEKEE (reference sequence). The CDR3 has 18 amino acids. The CDR3 sequence is CASSLPTSGGTSYNEQFF. The DNA of the CDR3 is TGTGCCAGCAGCTTACCTACTAGCGGGGGAACCTCCTACAATGAGCAGTTCTTC.

The chain recombines TRBV12-3 or TRBV12-4 with TRBJ2-3; 7 bases match TRBD2. The CDR3 is made up of 14 amino acids. Germline trimming cut 2 bases from V and 4 bases from J; bases unmatched to any gene: 3. The CDR3 coding sequence is TGTGCCAGCAGTTTACTAGCGGAGTCAGATACGCAGTATTTT. It yields the protein CASSLLAESDTQYF.

J is TRBJ2-7 and V is TRBV5-1, with D maybe TRBD1 (5 bases). Trimming shortened V by 0 bases and J by 6 bases, and 10 bases separated the two germline ends. Per the germline V gene, CDR1 is SGHRS and CDR2 is YFSETQ. The CDR3 is made up of 13 amino acids. DNA for the CDR3: TGCGCCAGCAGCTTGGCCGCAGGGCCCGAGCAGTACTTC. This encodes CASSLAAGPEQYF.

This clonotype came up a few times. V and J are TRBV6-6 and TRBJ1-2, with D uncertain. This CDR3 region has 11 residues. The germline gives CDR1 MNHNY, CDR2 SVGAGI (reference sequence). Trimming cost V 5 bases and J 6 bases, with 7 bases left between them. CDR3 DNA sequence: TGTGCCAGCAGTGAGCCCGATGGCTACACCTTC. This gives the protein CASSEPDGYTF.

This clonotype was found a few times. The chain has TRBV7-3 and TRBJ2-3; possibly TRBD1 for D (5 bases). There are 16 residues in the CDR3. The germline V gene has CDR1 SGHTA and CDR2 FQGTGA. Trimming removed 1 base at V and 8 bases at J, with 19 bases between. The CDR3 reads CASSLKGGHLLGTQYF. For the CDR3, the DNA is TGTGCCAGCAGCTTAAAAGGTGGACACCTGCTTGGTACGCAGTATTTT.

The J gene is TRBJ2-2, the V gene TRBV5-1; 9 nucleotides align to TRBD2. The V segment lost 7 bases and the J segment 0 bases; nucleotides outside the gene matches: 10. The CDR3 totals 17 residues. Germline V gene lookup returns CDR1 SGHRS and CDR2 YFSETQ. The CDR3 here is CASYLKAGGSNTGELFF. CDR3 coding DNA: TGCGCCAGCTATCTAAAAGCGGGGGGTTCGAACACCGGGGAGCTGTTTTTT.

This clonotype has only one observation. The junction differs from germline at one of its ends, possibly a read error. The chain joins TRBV4-3 to TRBJ1-6; 7 bases are a match to TRBD1. Germline lookup yields CDR1 LGHNA and CDR2 YSLEER. This CDR3 has 16 residues. CDR3 nucleotide sequence: TGCGCCAGCAGCCAAGATAGGGGGCAGAGTGATTCAACCCTCCACTTT. Its protein is CASSQDRGQSDSTLHF.

As for this clonotype: This may be a read error: a much more frequent sequence differs by one nucleotide. The CDR3 here is CAGSLAAHAGARRETQYF. CDR3 in DNA: TGTGCCGGCAGTTTAGCCGCCCACGCGGGGGCCCGTCGGGAGACCCAGTACTTC. The chain has TRBV12-3 or TRBV12-4 and TRBJ2-7; the D gene is possibly TRBD2 (7 bases). TRBJ2-5 explains the end of the DNA better; the J call may be wrong. The CDR3 consists of 18 residues.

The CDR3 nucleotides read TGTGCCAGCAGCGCTCACCCTTTTAGCGCAACCTACGAGCAGTACTTC. It encodes CASSAHPFSATYEQYF. The chain uses TRBV9 and TRBJ2-7; D perhaps matches TRBD2 (5 bases). Trimming took 3 bases from V and 2 from J, leaving 18 bases between them. This CDR3 region has 16 residues. Looked up from germline, CDR1 is SGDLS and CDR2 is YYNGEE. The whole variable domain, remainder taken from reference TRBV9 and TRBJ2-7, is DSGVTQTPKHLITATGQRVTLRCSPRSGDLSVYWYQQSLDQGLQFLIQYYNGEERAKGNILERFSAQQFPDLHSELNLSSLELGDSALYFCASSAHPFSATYEQYFGPGTRLTVT.

This rearrangement joins TRBV2 to TRBJ2-4; tentatively, D is TRBD2 (5 bases). The end of the DNA aligns better with TRBJ2-7, so the J call may be wrong. The V gene's germline CDR1 is SNHLY and CDR2 FYNNEI. CDR3 length: 13 amino acids. The CDR3 is CASRDRTPVEQYF. The CDR3 nucleotides read TGTGCCAGCAGGGATCGGACTCCTGTCGAGCAGTACTTC.

CDR3 in amino acids: CASSLRWDQPQHF. CDR3 DNA: TGTGCCAGCAGTTTAAGATGGGATCAGCCCCAGCATTTT. The V and J genes are TRBV12-3 or TRBV12-4 and TRBJ1-5; D is ambiguous. CDR3 size: 13 residues. The V end lost 2 bases, the J end lost 5 bases, and 7 bases lay between the germline ends.

The chain combines TRBV4-2 with TRBJ2-1; TRBD2 matches at 11 bases. This CDR3 comprises 16 residues. From germline, CDR1 is LGHNA and CDR2 YNFKEQ. Unmatched junction bases numbered 4, after V lost 0 bases and J lost 6 bases. The CDR3 is CASSQESTSGTNEQFF. The CDR3 DNA follows: TGTGCCAGCAGCCAAGAGTCGACTAGCGGGACCAATGAGCAGTTCTTC.

This clonotype was counted at least ten times. The CDR3 DNA reads as TGCGCCAGCAGTGAGAACGACGAGCAGTACTTC. This codes for CASSENDEQYF. The chain recombines TRBV10-2 with TRBJ2-7; no clear D gene. Germline V gene data show CDR1 as WSHSY and CDR2 as SAAADI. The CDR3 runs to 11 residues. V was pared by 2 bases and J by 5 bases, with 4 bases between.

The rearrangement links TRBV5-1 to TRBJ2-1, with 9 bases aligning to TRBD1. From germline, CDR1 is SGHRS and CDR2 YFSETQ. The CDR3 runs to 16 residues. V lost 1 base to trimming and J lost 7 bases; unmatched junction nucleotides: 9. The CDR3 loop reads CASSLTPGQGQNEQFF. The CDR3 coding sequence is TGCGCCAGCAGCTTGACTCCGGGACAGGGCCAAAATGAGCAGTTCTTC.

The gene calls are TRBV6-5 and TRBJ2-5, with TRBD1 identical over 10 bases. With 6 bases clipped from V and 4 bases from J, the junction kept 8 bases outside the gene matches. CDR3 length equals 15 residues. Germline lookup yields CDR1 MNHEY and CDR2 SVGAGI. This chain's CDR3 is CASRGDRGPGETQYF. The CDR3 DNA is TGTGCCAGCAGGGGAGACAGGGGGCCAGGAGAGACCCAGTACTTC.

This clonotype was seen a handful of times. The chain uses TRBV21-1 and TRBJ2-1; the table's D call of TRBD2 was not tested on the DNA. TRBV21-1 is noted as a pseudogene. This CDR3 is built from 15 residues. The CDR3 protein is CASSIKAKDWNEQFF. Written as DNA, the CDR3 is TGTGCCAGCAGCATAAAGGCCAAGGACTGGAATGAGCAGTTCTTC.

The V gene is TRBV3-1, the J gene TRBJ1-1; D perhaps matches TRBD1 (6 bases). Germline V lookup: CDR1 LGHDT, CDR2 YNNKEL (reference sequence). Deletions cut 5 bases from V and 6 bases from J, with 13 bases between. CDR3 length: 13 amino acids. The CDR3 here is CASSFQTGSEAFF. CDR3 DNA: TGTGCCAGCAGCTTTCAGACAGGCTCTGAAGCTTTCTTT.

This clonotype was picked up many times. In nucleotides, the CDR3 is TGTGCCAGCAGCTTAGCGCGGGTGCTTTCAGGGGCTAACTATGGCTACACCTTC. Amino acids: CASSLARVLSGANYGYTF. The chain uses TRBV7-9 and TRBJ1-2; tentatively, D is TRBD1 (6 bases). Trimming removed 0 bases from V and 0 bases from J, with 17 bases in between. Germline CDR1 is SEHNR and CDR2 is FQNEAQ (reference sequence). This CDR3 region has 18 residues.

This chain joins TRBV5-1 and TRBJ2-7; D is tentatively TRBD1 or TRBD2 (5 bases each). V shed 4 bases and J shed 6 bases, with 20 bases lying between them. Germline V gene data show CDR1 as SGHRS and CDR2 as YFSETQ. CDR3 length: 15 amino acids. In DNA form, the CDR3 reads TGCGCCAGCAGCCCTACTTCCGGGACGGTCTTCGAGCAGTACTTC. Translation gives CASSPTSGTVFEQYF.

The V call is TRBV4-1, the J call TRBJ2-1; TRBD2 matches at 14 bases. Germline assignment: CDR1 MGHRA and CDR2 YSYEKL. This CDR3 is 16 amino acids long. V trimming: 3 bases; J trimming: 7 bases; junction bases outside the gene matches: 5. The CDR3 DNA follows: TGCGCCAGCAGCCACCGGACTAGCGGGGGGATAAATGAGCAGTTCTTC. Protein: CASSHRTSGGINEQFF.

This clonotype was observed a few times. This sequence joins TRBV5-1 and TRBJ2-7; TRBD2 might be the D (6 bases). Germline CDR1 reads SGHRS; CDR2 reads YFSETQ. The ends were cut back, 4 bases at V and 4 bases at J, with 27 bases in the middle. There are 18 residues in the CDR3. The CDR3 spells CASSPKLRTRGGRYEQYF. CDR3 bases: TGCGCCAGCAGCCCAAAACTCCGGACAAGGGGAGGTCGGTACGAGCAGTACTTC.